The sequence of this T cell receptor beta chain was determined in a study of blood T cell repertoires in COVID-19. Study details: Sites in the United States, Italy and Spain provided acute and convalescent COVID-19 samples. T cells, B-cell-depleted T cells, or PBMCs supplied cDNA or gDNA.

Original processing methods: From reference gene primer amplification, estimates of nucleated cell counts were derived. Some clones are missing from TCRdb's copy, which holds only in-frame ones; the method was immunoSEQ multiplex PCR. D and trimming come from the DNA, and the V and J calls and clone size come from that table. The sample lists over 35,000 clones, around four fifths occurring once. Germline V CDR1 and CDR2: LNHDA, SQIVND (reference sequence). The CDR3 length is 13 residues. Trimming took 7 bases from V and 7 from J; bases not matched to a gene: 4. This clonotype was obtained from a human donor in a cohort sampled during active COVID-19. V usage is TRBV19 and J usage is TRBJ2-2; TRBD1 matches 9 bases. The specimen sequenced was peripheral blood. The CDR3 DNA is TGTGCCAGTACACAGGGGGCAGGCGGGGAGCTGTTTTTT. Its translation is CASTQGAGGELFF.